This T cell receptor beta chain originates from a study of PD-L1 blockade in urothelial cancer. Background on the study: The study started patients on atezolizumab around 2014, giving 1,200 mg intravenously every 3 weeks.

The time point is: pretreatment peripheral blood. Sequencing used immunoSEQ multiplex PCR; TCRdb keeps in-frame clones, though not all of them. The sample shows about 87,000 clones, 84% of them seen only once. Sample: PBMCs, taken around atezolizumab (anti-PD-L1) treatment. This receptor was taken from a man in his sixties with urothelial cancer.

CDR3 nucleotides: TGTGCCAGCAATTGCTTTGCGGGTCGGGACGAGCAGTACTTC. Its protein product is CASNCFAGRDEQYF. The chain recombines TRBV21-1 with TRBJ2-7; TRBD2 reflects the table's D call only, with no check against the DNA. TRBV21-1 is flagged as a pseudogene. This CDR3 is built from 14 residues.